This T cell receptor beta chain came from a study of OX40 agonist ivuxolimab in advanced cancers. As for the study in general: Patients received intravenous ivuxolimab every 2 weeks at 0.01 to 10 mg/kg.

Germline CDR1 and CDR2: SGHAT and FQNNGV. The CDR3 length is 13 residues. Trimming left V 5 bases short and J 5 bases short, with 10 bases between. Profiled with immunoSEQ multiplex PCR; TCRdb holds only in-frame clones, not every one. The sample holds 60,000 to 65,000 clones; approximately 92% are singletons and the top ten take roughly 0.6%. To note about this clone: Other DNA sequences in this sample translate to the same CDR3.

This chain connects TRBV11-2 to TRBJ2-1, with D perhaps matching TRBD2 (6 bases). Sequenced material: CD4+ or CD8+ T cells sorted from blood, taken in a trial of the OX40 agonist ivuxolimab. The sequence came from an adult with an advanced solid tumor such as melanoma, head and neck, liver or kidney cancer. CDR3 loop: CASSVSGHNEQFF. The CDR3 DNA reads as TGTGCCAGCAGCGTTAGCGGCCACAATGAGCAGTTCTTC.